This entry describes one TCR beta chain. The antigen is not known. The data were taken from a study of graft-versus-host responses after intestinal transplantation. Whole-study results and caveats: Present in recipient marrow, GvH clones included some that appeared first in ileum or blood.

This table comes from immunoSEQ multiplex PCR, and its TCRdb copy is limited to in-frame clones, with some not included. Of about 85,000 clones in the sample, about four fifths were seen once. This CDR3 has 20 residues. The TCR was taken from a human donor who received an intestinal transplant. Source: unstimulated CD4+ T cells sorted from spleen or lymph node cells, taken before intestinal transplant. The J gene is TRBJ1-5, the V gene TRBV12-2. TRBV12-2 is reported as a pseudogene. In DNA, the CDR3 is TGTGCAAGTCGCTTAGTCAGTAGGCGGAACCGACGTCATAGCAATCAGCCCCAGCATTTT. Amino acid sequence: CASRLVSRRNRRHSNQPQHF.